What follows is one T cell receptor beta chain and its context. TCRdb's copy holds only in-frame clones and misses some; the assay was immunoSEQ multiplex PCR. The repertoire holds roughly 22,000 clones, with approximately 90% as singletons. This sample is part of a study of T cell changes during pregnancy in multiple sclerosis. From germline, CDR1 is SEHNR and CDR2 FQNEAQ (reference sequence). The CDR3 is 11 residues long. The V gene lost 5 bases and the J gene lost 7 bases, with 8 bases spanning the gap. The receptor was derived from a female donor in good health, enrolled as a control in a pregnancy study. Source: CD4+ T cells from peripheral blood mononuclear cells, taken in the first trimester of pregnancy. V usage is TRBV7-9 and J usage is TRBJ1-2; no clear D. In DNA, the CDR3 is TGTGCCAGCAGCGCCTCGGGTGGCTACACCTTC. Protein sequence: CASSASGGYTF.